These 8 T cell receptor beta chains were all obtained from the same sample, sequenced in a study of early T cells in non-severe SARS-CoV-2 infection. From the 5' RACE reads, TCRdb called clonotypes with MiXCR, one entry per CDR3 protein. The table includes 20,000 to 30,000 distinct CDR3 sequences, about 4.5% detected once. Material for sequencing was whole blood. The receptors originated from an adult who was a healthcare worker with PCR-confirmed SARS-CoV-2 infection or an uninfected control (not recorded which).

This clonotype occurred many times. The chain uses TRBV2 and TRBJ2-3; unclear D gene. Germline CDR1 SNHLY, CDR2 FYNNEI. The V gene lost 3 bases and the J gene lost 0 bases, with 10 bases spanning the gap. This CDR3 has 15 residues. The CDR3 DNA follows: TGTGCCAGCAGTGAGGAGCGAGCTAGCACAGATACGCAGTATTTT. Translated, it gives CASSEERASTDTQYF.

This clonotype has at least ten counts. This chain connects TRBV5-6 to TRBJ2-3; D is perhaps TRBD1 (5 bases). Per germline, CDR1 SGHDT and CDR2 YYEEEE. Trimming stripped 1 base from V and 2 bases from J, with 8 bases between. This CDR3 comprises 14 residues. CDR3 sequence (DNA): TGTGCCAGCAGCTTGCCAGGGAACACAGATACGCAGTATTTT. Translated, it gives CASSLPGNTDTQYF.

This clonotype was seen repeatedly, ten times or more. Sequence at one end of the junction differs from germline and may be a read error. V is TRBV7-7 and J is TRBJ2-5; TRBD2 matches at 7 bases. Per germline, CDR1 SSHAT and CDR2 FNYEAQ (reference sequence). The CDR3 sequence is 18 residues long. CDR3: CASTPNIGLAANQETQYF. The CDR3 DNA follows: TGTGCTAGCACCCCGAACATAGGGCTAGCGGCAAACCAAGAGACCCAGTACTTC.

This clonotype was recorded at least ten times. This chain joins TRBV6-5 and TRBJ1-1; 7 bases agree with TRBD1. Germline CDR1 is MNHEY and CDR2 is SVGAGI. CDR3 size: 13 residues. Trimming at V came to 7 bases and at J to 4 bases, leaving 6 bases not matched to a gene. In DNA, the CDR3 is TGTGCCAGCAATACAGGGGCGGCCACTGAAGCTTTCTTT. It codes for CASNTGAATEAFF.

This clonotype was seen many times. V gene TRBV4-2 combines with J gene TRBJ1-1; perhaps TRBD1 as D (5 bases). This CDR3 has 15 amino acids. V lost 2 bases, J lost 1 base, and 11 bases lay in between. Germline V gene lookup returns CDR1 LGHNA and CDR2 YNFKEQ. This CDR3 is CASSQLGTENTEAFF. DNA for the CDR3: TGTGCCAGCAGCCAACTAGGGACGGAGAACACTGAAGCTTTCTTT.

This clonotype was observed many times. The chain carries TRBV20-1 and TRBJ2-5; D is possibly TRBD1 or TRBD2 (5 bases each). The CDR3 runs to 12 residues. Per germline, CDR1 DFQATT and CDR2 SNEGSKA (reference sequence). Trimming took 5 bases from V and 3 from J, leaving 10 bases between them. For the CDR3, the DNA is TGCAGTGCTCGATGGGGGAAAGAGACCCAGTACTTC. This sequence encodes CSARWGKETQYF.

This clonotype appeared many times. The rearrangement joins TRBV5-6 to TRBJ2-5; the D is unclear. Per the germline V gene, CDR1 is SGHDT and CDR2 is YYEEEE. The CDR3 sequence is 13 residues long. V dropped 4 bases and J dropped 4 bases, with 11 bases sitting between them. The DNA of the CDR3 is TGTGCCAGCAGCCCGGTCCAATCAGAGACCCAGTACTTC. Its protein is CASSPVQSETQYF.

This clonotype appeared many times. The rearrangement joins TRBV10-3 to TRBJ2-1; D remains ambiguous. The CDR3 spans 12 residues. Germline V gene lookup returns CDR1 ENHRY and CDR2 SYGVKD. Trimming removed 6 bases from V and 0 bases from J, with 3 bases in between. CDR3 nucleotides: TGTGCCATCAGCGCCTCCTACAATGAGCAGTTCTTC. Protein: CAISASYNEQFF.